Each of the 32 T cell receptor beta chains below was sequenced from the same sample in a study of T cell repertoires in cytomegalovirus infection. TCRdb itself ran the reads through MiXCR, one entry per CDR3 protein. The sample shows hundreds of thousands of distinct CDR3 sequences, around 31% of them seen only once. These receptors have no known antigen. The source material was cultured PBMCs, sampled from culture after CMV antigen stimulation. The source is a human donor in good health (CMV status not recorded). Some clones in this sample may be carry-over from other donors' samples.

This clonotype has just a few counts. The chain couples TRBV7-9 to TRBJ2-3; 12 positions agree with TRBD1. The junction had 6 bases not matched to a gene; V was cut back by 1 base and J by 4 bases. This CDR3 region has 17 residues. Per the germline V gene, CDR1 is SEHNR and CDR2 is FQNEAQ (reference sequence). CDR3 sequence reads: CASSLEGDRGPPDTQYF. CDR3 DNA sequence: TGTGCCAGCAGCTTAGAAGGGGACAGGGGGCCGCCAGATACGCAGTATTTT. Full variable domain (rest looked up from reference TRBV7-9 and TRBJ2-3): DTGVSQNPRHKITKRGQNVTFRCDPISEHNRLYWYRQTLGQGPEFLTYFQNEAQLEKSRLLSDRFSAERPKGSFSTLEIQRTEQGDSAMYLCASSLEGDRGPPDTQYFGPGTRLTVL.

This clonotype has at least ten counts. The V call is TRBV2, the J call TRBJ2-2; 9 bases are shared with TRBD1. V was clipped by 6 bases and J by 7 bases; unmatched bases: 18. From germline, CDR1 is SNHLY and CDR2 FYNNEI. The CDR3 extends over 18 amino acids. The CDR3 DNA is TGTGCCAGCAGCTCTAGTCTCCCCGGGACAGGGAGTGGCGGGGAGCTGTTTTTT. This sequence encodes CASSSSLPGTGSGGELFF.

The rearrangement links TRBV29-1 to TRBJ1-2, with D unresolved. This CDR3 region has 12 residues. Trimming removed 4 bases at V and 6 bases at J, with 12 bases between. Germline V gives CDR1 SQVTM, CDR2 ANQGSEA. The CDR3 here is CSVARTADGYTF. In nucleotides, the CDR3 is TGCAGCGTTGCCCGGACTGCGGATGGCTACACCTTC.

This chain uses TRBV7-2 with TRBJ1-1, with TRBD1 identical over 8 bases. The CDR3 has 15 amino acids. CDR1 SGHTA and CDR2 FQGNSA come from the germline V gene. Trimming cost V 2 bases and J 3 bases; bases outside gene matches: 5. Here the CDR3 DNA reads TGTGCCAGCAGCTTATACCAGGGGGCGTACACTGAAGCTTTCTTT. It encodes CASSLYQGAYTEAFF.

This clonotype came up many times. The CDR3 region is CASSQKRLVKETQYF. CDR3 bases: TGTGCCAGCAGCCAAAAACGCCTAGTGAAAGAGACCCAGTACTTC. The chain couples TRBV7-8 to TRBJ2-5; D unresolved. Germline V lookup: CDR1 SGHVS, CDR2 FQNEAQ. The CDR3 has 15 amino acids. V gave up 5 bases and J gave up 3 bases, with 16 bases separating them.

This clonotype was seen only a few times. This chain uses TRBV7-2 with TRBJ1-2; no firm D call. The germline V gene encodes CDR1 SGHTA and CDR2 FQGNSA. This CDR3 region has 15 residues. Trimming left V 2 bases short and J 4 bases short, with 14 bases between. CDR3 in amino acids: CASSLRVSDPYGYTF. In DNA form, the CDR3 reads TGTGCCAGCAGCTTAAGGGTTTCGGACCCCTATGGCTACACCTTC. The full variable domain, rest sourced from reference TRBV7-2 and TRBJ1-2, is GAGVSQSPSNKVTEKGKDVELRCDPISGHTALYWYRQSLGQGLEFLIYFQGNSAPDKSGLPSDRFSAERTGGSVSTLTIQRTQQEDSAVYLCASSLRVSDPYGYTFGSGTRLTVV.

This clonotype appeared a single time. At one end, the junction sequence differs from germline, possibly due to a read error. The V and J genes are TRBV29-1 and TRBJ1-2, with TRBD1 matching over 8 bases. The CDR3 is 14 residues long. CDR1 and CDR2 (germline): SQVTM, ANQGSEA. This chain's CDR3 is CSVEGQGPKEGYTF. The CDR3 DNA reads as TGCAGCGTGGAAGGACAGGGTCCAAAGGAAGGCTACACCTTC.

This clonotype has only a few counts. V and J are TRBV20-1 and TRBJ1-4; 8 bases are a match to TRBD1. V was clipped by 3 bases and J by 5 bases; unmatched bases: 5. The CDR3 covers 14 residues. CDR1 is DFQATT, CDR2 SNEGSKA, per germline (reference sequence). This chain's CDR3 is CSASRWTGNEKLFF. The CDR3 DNA follows: TGCAGTGCTAGTCGTTGGACAGGGAATGAAAAACTGTTTTTT.

This clonotype is a singleton in its sample. This rearrangement joins TRBV20-1 to TRBJ2-3, with D tentatively TRBD1 (8 bases). Germline-derived CDR1 and CDR2 are DFQATT and SNEGSKA (reference sequence). The CDR3 runs 14 residues. In nucleotides, the CDR3 is TGCAGCGGCGACAGGGGAGGGGTGGACGATACGCAGTATTTT. Translated: CSGDRGGVDDTQYF.

Only a few counts were recorded for this clonotype. The rearrangement links TRBV7-9 to TRBJ2-1, with a weak D call TRBD2 (6 bases). V was clipped by 9 bases and J by 4 bases, with 13 bases between them. Germline CDR1 SEHNR, CDR2 FQNEAQ (reference sequence). The CDR3 extends over 13 amino acids. CDR3 in amino acids: CASEGGAYNEQFF. CDR3 bases: TGTGCCAGTGAGGGAGGAGCGTACAATGAGCAGTTCTTC.

The V gene is TRBV5-6, the J gene TRBJ1-6; the D gene is possibly TRBD1 (6 bases). Germline V gene data show CDR1 as SGHDT and CDR2 as YYEEEE. The ends were cut back, 0 bases at V and 11 bases at J, with 15 bases in the middle. The CDR3 has 15 residues. The CDR3 DNA follows: TGTGCCAGCAGCTTGGGGACAGCCCCATTTGCACCCCTCCACTTT. It translates to CASSLGTAPFAPLHF.

This clonotype was observed a handful of times. The chain employs TRBV18 and TRBJ2-3, with D tentatively TRBD1 (5 bases). Trimming left V 4 bases short and J 6 bases short, with 11 bases between. This CDR3 comprises 13 residues. Germline loops: CDR1 KGHSH, CDR2 LQKENI. The CDR3 DNA sequence: TGTGCCAGCTCACGCGACAGATCGGATACGCAGTATTTT. Amino acids: CASSRDRSDTQYF.

The V and J genes are TRBV6-1 and TRBJ1-2, with TRBD1 matching over 10 bases. From germline, CDR1 is MNHNS and CDR2 SASEGT. With V trimmed by 7 bases and J by 5 bases, 7 bases remained unmatched. The CDR3 runs 14 residues. As DNA, the CDR3 is TGTGCCAGCAAACCGGGACAGGGGCCATATGGCTACACCTTC. It translates to CASKPGQGPYGYTF.

This clonotype was observed many times. The chain has TRBV7-2 and TRBJ2-7; TRBD2 agrees at 7 bases. The CDR3 is made up of 17 amino acids. Germline V gene sequence: CDR1 SGHTA, CDR2 FQGNSA. The J segment lost 2 bases and the V segment lost 6 bases, leaving 16 bases of the junction unmatched. The CDR3 sequence is CASRRLGGVASTYEQYF. DNA of the CDR3: TGTGCCAGCAGGAGACTGGGGGGGGTGGCGTCGACCTACGAGCAGTACTTC.

V gene TRBV18 combines with J gene TRBJ2-7; no clear D. Germline CDR1 is KGHSH and CDR2 is LQKENI. The CDR3 is 16 residues long. Between the trimmed V and J ends, which lost 1 base and 0 bases, there was a span of 13 bases. The DNA of the CDR3 is TGTGCCAGCTCACCACTTCAGACTGAATCCTCCTACGAGCAGTACTTC. This gives the protein CASSPLQTESSYEQYF.

The chain joins TRBV12-3 or TRBV12-4 to TRBJ1-6; possibly TRBD1 for D (6 bases). CDR3 size: 13 residues. The V gene lost 6 bases and the J gene lost 10 bases, with 13 bases spanning the gap. Written as DNA, the CDR3 is TGTGCCAGCAGAGGTGGTAGGGGGTCACCCCTCCACTTT. This translates into CASRGGRGSPLHF.

This clonotype appeared many times. The chain carries TRBV7-2 and TRBJ1-5, with 9 bases matching TRBD1. The CDR3 spans 13 residues. J gave up 6 bases and V 5 bases, and 2 bases lay outside the gene matches. Germline values: CDR1 SGHTA, CDR2 FQGNSA. The CDR3 bases are TGTGCCAGCAGCACAGGGGGCGGTCAGCCCCAGCATTTT. Its protein is CASSTGGGQPQHF.

The rearrangement uses TRBV6-6 and TRBJ2-7, with a tentative D call TRBD2 (5 bases). Germline V gene data show CDR1 as MNHNY and CDR2 as SVGAGI (reference sequence). Trimming pared 2 bases from V and 5 bases from J, leaving 13 bases between. This CDR3 comprises 14 residues. CDR3 region: CASSYNREGHEQYF. The CDR3 nucleotides are TGTGCCAGCAGTTACAATCGGGAAGGTCACGAGCAGTACTTC.

This clonotype has only a few counts. The V and J genes are TRBV12-3 or TRBV12-4 and TRBJ2-1; 7 nucleotides match TRBD2. Trimming at V came to 4 bases and at J to 6 bases, leaving 6 bases not matched to a gene. This CDR3 is 14 amino acids long. The CDR3 sequence is CASSYGLVGNEQFF. CDR3 DNA: TGTGCCAGCAGTTACGGACTAGTGGGCAATGAGCAGTTCTTC.

This clonotype has more than one count but fewer than ten. The V gene is TRBV7-2, the J gene TRBJ1-6; D unclear. Trimming stripped 1 base from V and 7 bases from J, with 11 bases between. The germline V gene encodes CDR1 SGHTA and CDR2 FQGNSA. The length of the CDR3 is 15 residues. This CDR3 reads CASSLGEVLNSPLHF. CDR3 nucleotide sequence: TGTGCCAGCAGCTTAGGGGAGGTACTGAATTCACCCCTCCACTTT.

The table lists this clonotype with a few counts. The chain links TRBV7-2 to TRBJ2-7; D gene ambiguous. The germline V gene encodes CDR1 SGHTA and CDR2 FQGNSA. V lost 2 bases and J lost 3, with 14 bases in between. This CDR3 has 15 residues. The CDR3 DNA sequence: TGTGCCAGCAGCTTAATCGTCGGTTTTCGCTACGAGCAGTACTTC. Its protein is CASSLIVGFRYEQYF.

This clonotype was observed a few times. This chain joins TRBV20-1 and TRBJ2-5; TRBD2 matches at 7 bases. This CDR3 spans 14 amino acids. V lost 6 bases, J lost 0 bases, and 7 bases stayed unmatched. Germline V gene lookup returns CDR1 DFQATT and CDR2 SNEGSKA (reference sequence). CDR3 region: CSALSGWYQETQYF. The CDR3 region has the DNA TGCAGTGCACTTAGCGGGTGGTACCAAGAGACCCAGTACTTC.

V usage is TRBV7-8 and J usage is TRBJ2-5; TRBD2 matches at 8 bases. The germline V gene has CDR1 SGHVS and CDR2 FQNEAQ. The J segment lost 7 bases and the V segment lost 3 bases, leaving 13 bases of the junction unmatched. CDR3 length equals 16 residues. In nucleotides, the CDR3 is TGTGCCAGCAGCTTGTCGGGGGGGACCCGCCCGGGGACCCAGTACTTC. Translating gives CASSLSGGTRPGTQYF. The whole variable domain, remainder taken from reference TRBV7-8 and TRBJ2-5, is GAGVSQSPRYKVAKRGQDVALRCDPISGHVSLFWYQQALGQGPEFLTYFQNEAQLDKSGLPSDRFFAERPEGSVSTLKIQRTQQEDSAVYLCASSLSGGTRPGTQYFGPGTRLLVL.

This clonotype has at least ten counts. The chain joins TRBV7-9 to TRBJ1-4; TRBD1 is a possible D gene (6 bases). The germline V gene has CDR1 SEHNR and CDR2 FQNEAQ (reference sequence). The V end was cut by 10 bases, the J end by 5 bases, with 14 bases between. There are 13 residues in the CDR3. In DNA, the CDR3 is TGTGCCACTACGGGGGGCCGGAATGAAAAACTGTTTTTT. Translation: CATTGGRNEKLFF.

The CDR3 loop reads CASSLDRWRAAYNEQFF. CDR3 DNA: TGTGCCAGCAGCCTCGACAGGTGGAGGGCCGCATACAATGAGCAGTTCTTC. This chain links TRBV12-3 or TRBV12-4 with TRBJ2-1; D tentatively reads TRBD1 or TRBD2 (6 bases each). The germline V and J ends were trimmed by 6 bases and 4 bases, with 22 bases remaining between them. The CDR3 is 17 residues long.

CDR3 bases: TGTGCCAGCAGTTACCGGCGGGAGTTAGATACGCAGTATTTT. Its protein product is CASSYRRELDTQYF. This chain joins TRBV6-2 or TRBV6-3 and TRBJ2-3; the match to TRBD2 covers 7 bases. The germline V gene encodes CDR1 MNHEY and CDR2 SVGEGT. Losses at the gene ends were 2 bases for V and 5 bases for J; bases not matched to a gene: 4. This CDR3 is 14 amino acids long.

The chain employs TRBV19 and TRBJ2-6; a weak D match, TRBD2 (6 bases). This CDR3 contains 18 residues. Germline loops: CDR1 LNHDA, CDR2 SQIVND (reference sequence). V lost 0 bases to trimming and J lost 3 bases, with 15 bases between them. CDR3 bases: TGTGCCAGTAGTATAGATCGCGGGACCGAGGTTGGGGCCAACGTCCTGACTTTC. This encodes CASSIDRGTEVGANVLTF.

The chain has TRBV30 and TRBJ1-1; D is uncertain. There are 12 residues in the CDR3. V dropped 8 bases and J dropped 4 bases, with 14 bases sitting between them. The germline CDR1 and CDR2 sequences are GTSNPN and SVGIG (reference sequence). This chain's CDR3 is CARKGGGTEAFF. In nucleotides, the CDR3 is TGTGCCCGAAAGGGTGGAGGCACTGAAGCTTTCTTT.

The V and J genes are TRBV12-3 or TRBV12-4 and TRBJ1-2, with 8 bases lining up with TRBD1. The CDR3 is 17 amino acids. Trimming cost V 10 bases and J 8 bases; bases outside gene matches: 24. The CDR3 loop is CATPTPLVDRVGEGYTF. CDR3 bases: TGTGCCACCCCAACCCCCCTCGTGGACAGGGTTGGTGAAGGCTACACCTTC.

This clonotype was detected only a few times. This chain links TRBV7-8 with TRBJ1-5; D remains ambiguous. The CDR3 covers 14 residues. The germline gives CDR1 SGHVS, CDR2 FQNEAQ. Trimming left V 5 bases short and J 3 bases short, with 11 bases between. The CDR3 here is CASSASGVNQPQHF. In nucleotides, the CDR3 is TGTGCCAGCAGCGCGTCTGGGGTCAATCAGCCCCAGCATTTT.

The chain employs TRBV6-1 and TRBJ2-5; TRBD2 matches at 10 bases. Germline values: CDR1 MNHNS, CDR2 SASEGT. V shed 5 bases and J 4 bases; nucleotides not matched to a gene: 10. The CDR3 runs 16 residues. The CDR3 sequence: CASSPRSGGTIETQYF. CDR3 coding DNA: TGTGCCAGCAGTCCACGTAGCGGGGGGACGATAGAGACCCAGTACTTC.

The chain joins TRBV6-1 to TRBJ1-4, with D unresolved. Trimming took 3 bases from V and 6 from J, leaving 11 bases between them. This CDR3 contains 14 residues. Germline V CDR1 and CDR2: MNHNS, SASEGT. CDR3 DNA sequence: TGTGCCAGCAGTGACCCCTGGACGGATGAAAAACTGTTTTTT. Translation: CASSDPWTDEKLFF.